A selection of T cell receptor beta chains follows, all from one sample in a study of blood T cell repertoires in COVID-19. Assay used: immunoSEQ multiplex PCR; TCRdb lists only in-frame clones, some missing. The table lists approximately 190,000 clones, more than 80% of them singletons. The material sequenced was peripheral blood. The receptor set was obtained from a man aged 50 or older with acute or convalescent COVID-19. The CDR3 runs from the conserved cysteine through the conserved F or W. A D gene is named only where the DNA matches it firmly. Not every row has a clone size; where given, it reads once, few, many or a size class.

D gene	V gene	J gene	clone size	CDR3 protein	CDR3 DNA
NA	TRBV27	TRBJ2-7	NA	CASSLGRAYEQYF	TGTGCCAGCAGTTTAGGCCGGGCCTACGAGCAGTACTTC
NA	TRBV4-3	TRBJ1-2	NA	CASSQGVGVNYGYTF	TGCGCCAGCAGCCAAGGTGTGGGAGTGAACTATGGCTACACCTTC
TRBD1	TRBV28	TRBJ1-2	few	CASSPPGQTFDLYGYTF	TGTGCCAGCAGCCCTCCGGGACAGACCTTCGACCTCTATGGCTACACCTTC
NA	TRBV24-1	TRBJ2-3	once	CATSDPGSGATTDTQYF	TGTGCCACCAGTGACCCCGGGAGTGGGGCCACAACAGATACGCAGTATTTT
TRBD1	TRBV6-6	TRBJ1-1	NA	CASSYGTGGTEAFF	TGTGCCAGCAGTTACGGGACAGGGGGGACTGAAGCTTTCTTT
NA	TRBV9	TRBJ2-1	NA	CASSVSDSYNEQFF	TGTGCCAGCAGCGTATCAGATTCCTACAATGAGCAGTTCTTC
TRBD1	TRBV30	TRBJ1-5	NA	CAWSKGANQPQHF	TGTGCCTGGAGTAAGGGGGCCAATCAGCCCCAGCATTTT
NA	TRBV15	TRBJ2-3	NA	CATSRGNSDADTQYF	TGTGCCACCAGCAGAGGGAATAGCGACGCTGATACGCAGTATTTT
NA	TRBV7-9	TRBJ1-2	NA	CASSLGSGNYGYTF	TGTGCCAGCAGCTTAGGATCGGGGAACTATGGCTACACCTTC
NA	TRBV5-1	TRBJ2-1	NA	CASSLGPGNWNEQFF	TGCGCCAGCAGCTTGGGGCCCGGGAATTGGAATGAGCAGTTCTTC
NA	TRBV7-9	TRBJ1-3	NA	CASSSISRTDSGNTIYF	TGTGCCAGCAGCTCGATTTCTCGGACAGACTCTGGAAACACCATATATTTT
NA	TRBV6-1	TRBJ1-4	NA	CASSEPRGHNEKLFF	TGTGCCAGCAGTGAACCCAGGGGTCACAATGAAAAACTGTTTTTT
NA	TRBV3-1/TRBV3-2	TRBJ1-1	NA	CASSQVYRTHTEAFF	TGTGCCAGCAGCCAAGTGTACCGGACACACACTGAAGCTTTCTTT
NA	TRBV6-5	TRBJ1-2	few	CASSYSRQPSYGYTF	TGTGCCAGCAGTTACTCGAGACAGCCTTCTTATGGCTACACCTTC
NA	TRBV11-2	TRBJ1-1	once	CASSSLWGGAEAFF	TGTGCCAGCAGCTCCCTGTGGGGGGGCGCTGAAGCTTTCTTT
TRBD1	TRBV28	TRBJ2-5	NA	CASRARGRGHETQYF	TGTGCCAGCAGGGCTAGGGGCAGGGGGCATGAGACCCAGTACTTC